This T cell receptor beta chain comes out of a study of blood T cell repertoires in COVID-19. Study background: The United States, Italy and Spain supplied acute and convalescent COVID-19 samples. The analysed material was cDNA or gDNA that came from T cells, B-cell-depleted T cells, or PBMCs.

Trimming stripped 2 bases from V and 7 bases from J, with 9 bases between. The CDR3 spans 13 residues. From germline, CDR1 is MNHEY and CDR2 SVGAGI. The authors' processing: Reference gene primer amplification in the assay estimated nucleated cell counts. Clones were read by immunoSEQ multiplex PCR, and TCRdb kept only the in-frame ones, dropping some. The DNA was the basis for D and trimming; V, J and clone size are from that table. Of 100,000 or so clones in the sample, approximately 80% were seen once. The receptor was derived from a man in his 70s with active or convalescent COVID-19. The gene calls are TRBV6-5 and TRBJ2-1; D may be TRBD1 (5 bases). Material: peripheral blood. The CDR3 sequence is CASSYGAENEQFF. CDR3 in DNA: TGTGCCAGCAGTTACGGGGCAGAGAATGAGCAGTTCTTC.